Listed below are T cell receptor beta chains from one sample, sequenced in a study of CD8+CD57+ T cells in acquired aplastic anemia. MiXCR, run by TCRdb on the reads, gives a single entry per CDR3 protein. The table shows hundreds of thousands of distinct CDR3 sequences, with around 49% occurring only once. Sequencing was done on a sample of sorted CD4+, CD8+, or CD8+CD57+ T cells (not recorded which) from PBMCs. The receptors were sampled from a human donor with aplastic anemia. The conserved cysteine and the conserved F or W are not part of the CDR3 here. Each record gives: V gene, CDR3 protein.

>TRBV20-1
SANRGRGGELF
>TRBV20-1
SASPDRGHQPQH
>TRBV20-1
SARGRGSMNTEAF
>TRBV19
ASMGTHNAYNSPLH
>TRBV19
ASVNRDRGRDTEAF
>TRBV4-1
ASSQGMRYETQY
>TRBV18
ASSPLREETQY
>TRBV7-3
ASSLGGVNTGAF
>TRBV19
ASSKGQAWSGYT
>TRBV15
ATSRDTDSVKLF
>TRBV20-1
SARINRETKLNGYT
>TRBV19
ASEKMQNGELF
>TRBV7-8
ASSFSGLAGVGVDYEQY
>TRBV10-2
ASSESPPNNSPLH
>TRBV25-1
ASSESVLAGVYTGELF
>TRBV5-4
ASSLVEWRGQGNSPLH
>TRBV2
ASSGPGQTYWAQH